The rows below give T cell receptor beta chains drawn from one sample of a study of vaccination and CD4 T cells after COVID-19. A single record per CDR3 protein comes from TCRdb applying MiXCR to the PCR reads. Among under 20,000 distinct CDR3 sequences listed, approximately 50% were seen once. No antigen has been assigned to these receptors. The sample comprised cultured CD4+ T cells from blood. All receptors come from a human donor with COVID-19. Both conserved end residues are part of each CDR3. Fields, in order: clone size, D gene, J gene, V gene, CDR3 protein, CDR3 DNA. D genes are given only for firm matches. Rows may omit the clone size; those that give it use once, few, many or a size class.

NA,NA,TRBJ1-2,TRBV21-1,CASSESTGSAGYTF,TGTGCCAGCAGCGAATCGACAGGGTCGGCTGGCTACACCTTC
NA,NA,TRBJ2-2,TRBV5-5,CASSLAGGLAGELFF,TGTGCCAGCAGCTTGGCAGGGGGGTTAGCCGGGGAGCTGTTTTTT
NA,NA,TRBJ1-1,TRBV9,CASSVEDRAEAFF,TGTGCCAGCAGCGTAGAGGACCGGGCTGAAGCTTTCTTT
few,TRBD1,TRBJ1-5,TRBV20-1,CSAPQGGHSNQPQHF,TGCAGTGCGCCTCAGGGGGGCCATAGCAATCAGCCCCAGCATTTT
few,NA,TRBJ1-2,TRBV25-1,CASSEQNYGYTF,TGTGCCAGCAGTGAACAGAACTATGGCTACACCTTC
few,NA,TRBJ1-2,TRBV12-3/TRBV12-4,CASRRSTGMHGYTF,TGTGCCAGCAGACGATCTACAGGGATGCATGGCTACACCTTC
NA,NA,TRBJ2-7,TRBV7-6,CASSLGGQKYEQYF,TGTGCCAGCAGCTTAGGGGGACAAAAGTACGAGCAGTACTTC
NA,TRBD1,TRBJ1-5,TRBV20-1,CSARPGQNSLYNQPQHF,TGCAGTGCCCGACCGGGACAGAATAGTTTATACAATCAGCCCCAGCATTTT
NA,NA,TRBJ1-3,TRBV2,CASSEEMAGLGGNTIYF,TGTGCCAGCAGTGAGGAGATGGCAGGGTTAGGTGGAAACACCATATATTTT
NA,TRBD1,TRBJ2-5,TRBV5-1,CASSHGQGTTQYF,TGCGCCAGCAGCCATGGACAGGGGACGACCCAGTACTTC
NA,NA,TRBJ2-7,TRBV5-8,CASSGYGVTDYEQYF,TGTGCCAGCAGCGGATACGGGGTTACGGACTACGAGCAGTACTTC
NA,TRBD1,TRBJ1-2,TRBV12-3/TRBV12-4,CASRISGTGGVTF,TGTGCCAGCAGAATATCCGGGACAGGGGGAGTAACCTTC
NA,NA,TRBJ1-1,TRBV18,CASSPQGNTEAFF,TGTGCCAGCTCACCGCAGGGGAACACTGAAGCTTTCTTT
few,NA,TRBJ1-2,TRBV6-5,CASSSAVAGYTF,TGTGCCAGCAGTTCGGCAGTGGCTGGCTACACCTTC
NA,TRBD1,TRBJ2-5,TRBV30,CAWRAGQGAQETQYF,TGTGCCTGGAGAGCCGGACAGGGGGCACAAGAGACCCAGTACTTC
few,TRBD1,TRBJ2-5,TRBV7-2,CASSLAGTAQETQYF,TGTGCCAGCAGCTTAGCCGGGACAGCACAAGAGACCCAGTACTTC
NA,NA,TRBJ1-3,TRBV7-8,CASSLTDSSGNTIYF,TGTGCCAGCAGCTTAACCGACAGCTCTGGAAACACCATATATTTT